This T cell receptor beta chain was recorded in a study of cytomegalovirus exposure and HLA in healthy donors. Overall study results and limits: It was approximately 150 TCR beta chains that were listed as cytomegalovirus-associated.

Germline CDR1 SQVTM, CDR2 ANQGSEA. The CDR3 covers 12 residues. V was clipped by 5 bases and J by 8 bases; unmatched bases: 6. The PCR employed 60 Vbeta primers together with 13 Jbeta primers. The table came from immunoSEQ multiplex PCR; TCRdb's copy has only in-frame clones and leaves some out. The top ten clones hold about 2.9% of a sample with 120,000 to 150,000 clones, 55% to 70% of them seen once. In regard to this clone: What it binds is unknown.

The sample consisted of PBMCs. The chain links TRBV29-1 to TRBJ1-2, with 9 bases identical to TRBD1. The receptor was isolated from a woman aged 25 to 39 in good health and CMV-seropositive. The CDR3 is CSVLQGAGGYTF. In DNA form, the CDR3 reads TGCAGCGTTCTACAGGGGGCGGGAGGCTACACCTTC. Complete variable domain (other parts from reference TRBV29-1 and TRBJ1-2): SAVISQKPSRDICQRGTSLTIQCQVDSQVTMMFWYRQQPGQSLTLIATANQGSEATYESGFVIDKFPISRPNLTFSTLTVSNMSPEDSSIYLCSVLQGAGGYTFGSGTRLTVV.